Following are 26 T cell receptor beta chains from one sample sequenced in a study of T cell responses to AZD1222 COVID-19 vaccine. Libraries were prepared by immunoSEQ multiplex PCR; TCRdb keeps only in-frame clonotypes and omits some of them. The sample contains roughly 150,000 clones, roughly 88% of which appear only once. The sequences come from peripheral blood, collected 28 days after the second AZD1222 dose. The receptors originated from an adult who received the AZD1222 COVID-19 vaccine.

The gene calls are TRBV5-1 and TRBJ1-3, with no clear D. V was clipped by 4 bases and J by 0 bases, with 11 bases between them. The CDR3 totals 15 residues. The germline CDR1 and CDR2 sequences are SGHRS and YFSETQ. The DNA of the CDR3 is TGCGCCAGCAGCCCTGAACCGCGCTCTGGAAACACCATATATTTT. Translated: CASSPEPRSGNTIYF.

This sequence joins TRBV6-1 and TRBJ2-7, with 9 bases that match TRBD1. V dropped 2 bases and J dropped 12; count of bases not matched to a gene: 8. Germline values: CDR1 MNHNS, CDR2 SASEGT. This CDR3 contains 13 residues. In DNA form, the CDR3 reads TGTGCCAGCAGTGAAACAGGGGGCCCCTCGCTGTACTTC. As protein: CASSETGGPSLYF.

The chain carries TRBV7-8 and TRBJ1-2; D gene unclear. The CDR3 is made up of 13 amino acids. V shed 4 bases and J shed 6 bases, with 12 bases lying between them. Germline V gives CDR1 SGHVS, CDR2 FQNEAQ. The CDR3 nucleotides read TGTGCCAGCAGCTCCTACTCGACTAATGGCTACACCTTC. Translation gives CASSSYSTNGYTF.

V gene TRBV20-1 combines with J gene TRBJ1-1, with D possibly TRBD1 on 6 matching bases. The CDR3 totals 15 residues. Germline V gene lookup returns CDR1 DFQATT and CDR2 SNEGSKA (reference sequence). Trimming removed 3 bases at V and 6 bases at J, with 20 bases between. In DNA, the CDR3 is TGCAGTGCTAGTAGTCCAGGGGCACCGGGGGCTGAAGCTTTCTTT. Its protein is CSASSPGAPGAEAFF.

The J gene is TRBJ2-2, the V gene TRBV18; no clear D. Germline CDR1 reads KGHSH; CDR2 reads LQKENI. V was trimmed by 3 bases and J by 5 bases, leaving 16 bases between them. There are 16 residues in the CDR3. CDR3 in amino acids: CASSPGRSTRTGELFF. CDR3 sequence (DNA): TGTGCCAGCTCACCCGGGCGGTCCACGAGGACCGGGGAGCTGTTTTTT. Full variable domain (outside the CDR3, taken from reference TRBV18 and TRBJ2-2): NAGVMQNPRHLVRRRGQEARLRCSPMKGHSHVYWYRQLPEEGLKFMVYLQKENIIDESGMPKERFSAEFPKEGPSILRIQQVVRGDSAAYFCASSPGRSTRTGELFFGEGSRLTVL.

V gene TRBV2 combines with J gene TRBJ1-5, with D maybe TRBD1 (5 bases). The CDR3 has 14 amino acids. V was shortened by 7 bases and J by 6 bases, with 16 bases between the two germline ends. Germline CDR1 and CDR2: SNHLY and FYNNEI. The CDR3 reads CASTLVLGGQPQHF. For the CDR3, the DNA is TGTGCCAGCACTTTGGTCTTGGGGGGTCAGCCCCAGCATTTT.

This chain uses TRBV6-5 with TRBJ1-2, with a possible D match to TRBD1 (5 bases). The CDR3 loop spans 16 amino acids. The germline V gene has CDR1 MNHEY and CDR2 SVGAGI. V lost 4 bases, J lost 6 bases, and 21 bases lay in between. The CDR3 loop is CASSFNPNPGGHGYTF. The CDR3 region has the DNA TGTGCCAGCAGTTTTAACCCTAACCCTGGGGGTCATGGCTACACCTTC.

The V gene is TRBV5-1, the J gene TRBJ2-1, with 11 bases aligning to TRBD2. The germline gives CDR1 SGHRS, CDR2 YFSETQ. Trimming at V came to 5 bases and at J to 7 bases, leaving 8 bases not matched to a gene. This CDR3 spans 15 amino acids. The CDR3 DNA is TGCGCCAGCAGTTTTAGCGGGGGGGCCGGTAATGAGCAGTTCTTC. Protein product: CASSFSGGAGNEQFF.

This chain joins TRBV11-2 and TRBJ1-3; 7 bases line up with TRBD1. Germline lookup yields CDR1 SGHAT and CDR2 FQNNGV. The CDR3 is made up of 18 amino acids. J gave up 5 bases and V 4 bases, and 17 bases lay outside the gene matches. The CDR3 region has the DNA TGTGCCAGCAGCTCCTATCCTAGGGGGCCACGCCAAAGAAACACCATATATTTT. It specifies CASSSYPRGPRQRNTIYF. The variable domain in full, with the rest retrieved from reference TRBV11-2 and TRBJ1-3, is EAGVAQSPRYKIIEKRQSVAFWCNPISGHATLYWYQQILGQGPKLLIQFQNNGVVDDSQLPKDRFSAERLKGVDSTLKIQPAKLEDSAVYLCASSSYPRGPRQRNTIYFGEGSWLTVV.

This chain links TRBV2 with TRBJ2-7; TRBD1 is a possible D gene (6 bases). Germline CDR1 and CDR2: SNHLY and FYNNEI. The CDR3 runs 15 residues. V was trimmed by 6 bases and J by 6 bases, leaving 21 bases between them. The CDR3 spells CASRAPRDTRREQYF. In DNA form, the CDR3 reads TGTGCCAGCAGGGCACCCCGGGACACAAGACGCGAGCAGTACTTC.

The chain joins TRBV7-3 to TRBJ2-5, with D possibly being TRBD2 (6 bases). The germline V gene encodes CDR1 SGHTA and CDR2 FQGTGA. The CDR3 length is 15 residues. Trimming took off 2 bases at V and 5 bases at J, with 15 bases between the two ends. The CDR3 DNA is TGTGCCAGCAGCTTATTCGGGGGAGGAGGTGAGACCCAGTACTTC. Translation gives CASSLFGGGGETQYF. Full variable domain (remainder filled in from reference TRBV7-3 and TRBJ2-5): GAGVSQTPSNKVTEKGKYVELRCDPISGHTALYWYRQSLGQGPEFLIYFQGTGAADDSGLPNDRFFAVRPEGSVSTLKIQRTERGDSAVYLCASSLFGGGGETQYFGPGTRLLVL.

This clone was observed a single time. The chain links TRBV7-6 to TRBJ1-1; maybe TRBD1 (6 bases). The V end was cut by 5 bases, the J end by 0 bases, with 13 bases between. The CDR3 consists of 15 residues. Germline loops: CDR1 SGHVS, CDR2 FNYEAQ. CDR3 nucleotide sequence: TGTGCCAGCAGCCAACCGGGACACTTGAACACTGAAGCTTTCTTT. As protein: CASSQPGHLNTEAFF.

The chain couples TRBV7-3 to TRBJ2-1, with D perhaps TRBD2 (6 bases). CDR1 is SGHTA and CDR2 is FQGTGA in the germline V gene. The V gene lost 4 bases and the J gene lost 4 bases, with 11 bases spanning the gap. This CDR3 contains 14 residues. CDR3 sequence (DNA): TGTGCCAGCAGCTCCGACCGGGGGTACAATGAGCAGTTCTTC. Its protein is CASSSDRGYNEQFF. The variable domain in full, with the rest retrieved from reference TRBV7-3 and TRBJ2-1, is GAGVSQTPSNKVTEKGKYVELRCDPISGHTALYWYRQSLGQGPEFLIYFQGTGAADDSGLPNDRFFAVRPEGSVSTLKIQRTERGDSAVYLCASSSDRGYNEQFFGPGTRLTVL.

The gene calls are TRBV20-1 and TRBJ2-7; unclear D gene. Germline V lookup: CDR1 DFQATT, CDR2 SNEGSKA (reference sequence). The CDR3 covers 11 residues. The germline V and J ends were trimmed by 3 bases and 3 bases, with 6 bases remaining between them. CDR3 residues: CSASHNYEQYF. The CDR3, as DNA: TGCAGTGCTAGCCACAACTACGAGCAGTACTTC.

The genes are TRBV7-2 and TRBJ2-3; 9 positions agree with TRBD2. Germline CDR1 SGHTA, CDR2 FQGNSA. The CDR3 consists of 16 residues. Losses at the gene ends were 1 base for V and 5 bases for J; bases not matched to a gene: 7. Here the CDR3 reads CASSLVLRGGRDTQYF. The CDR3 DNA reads TGTGCCAGCAGCTTAGTACTGCGGGGGGGCCGAGATACGCAGTATTTT. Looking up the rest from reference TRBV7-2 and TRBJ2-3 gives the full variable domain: GAGVSQSPSNKVTEKGKDVELRCDPISGHTALYWYRQSLGQGLEFLIYFQGNSAPDKSGLPSDRFSAERTGGSVSTLTIQRTQQEDSAVYLCASSLVLRGGRDTQYFGPGTRLTVL.

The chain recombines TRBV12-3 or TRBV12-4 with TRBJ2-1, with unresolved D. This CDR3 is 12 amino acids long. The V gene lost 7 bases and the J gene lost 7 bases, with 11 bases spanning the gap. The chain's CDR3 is CASTLGRNEQFF. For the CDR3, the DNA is TGTGCCAGCACCTTGGGAAGGAATGAGCAGTTCTTC.

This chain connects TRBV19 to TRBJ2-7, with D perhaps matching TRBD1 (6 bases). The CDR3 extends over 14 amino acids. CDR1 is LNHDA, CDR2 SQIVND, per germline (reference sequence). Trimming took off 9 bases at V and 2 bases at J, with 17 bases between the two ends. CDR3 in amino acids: CASKRKDSTYEQYF. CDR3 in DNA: TGTGCCAGCAAACGGAAGGACAGCACCTACGAGCAGTACTTC.

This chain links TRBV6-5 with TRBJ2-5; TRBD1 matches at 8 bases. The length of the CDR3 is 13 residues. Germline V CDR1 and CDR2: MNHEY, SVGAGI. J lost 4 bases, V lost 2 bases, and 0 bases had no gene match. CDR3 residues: CASSYDRGETQYF. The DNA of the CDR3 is TGTGCCAGCAGTTACGACAGGGGAGAGACCCAGTACTTC.

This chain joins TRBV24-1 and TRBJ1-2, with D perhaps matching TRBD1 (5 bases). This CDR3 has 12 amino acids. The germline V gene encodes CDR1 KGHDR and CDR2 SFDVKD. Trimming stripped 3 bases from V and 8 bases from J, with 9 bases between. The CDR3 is CATSDPRQGYTF. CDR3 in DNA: TGTGCCACCAGTGATCCGCGACAGGGCTACACCTTC.

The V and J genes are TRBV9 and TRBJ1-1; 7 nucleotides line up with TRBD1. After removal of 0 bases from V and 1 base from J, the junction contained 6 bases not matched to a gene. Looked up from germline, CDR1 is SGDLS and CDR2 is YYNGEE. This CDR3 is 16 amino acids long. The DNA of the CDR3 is TGTGCCAGCAGCGTAGCACCCAGGGGGAGGAACACTGAAGCTTTCTTT. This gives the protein CASSVAPRGRNTEAFF.

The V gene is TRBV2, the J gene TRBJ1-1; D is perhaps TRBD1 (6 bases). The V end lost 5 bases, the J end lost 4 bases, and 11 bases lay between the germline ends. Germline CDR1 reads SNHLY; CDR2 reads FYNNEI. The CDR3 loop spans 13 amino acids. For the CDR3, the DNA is TGTGCCAGCAGTTTAACAGGGTCCACTGAAGCTTTCTTT. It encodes CASSLTGSTEAFF.

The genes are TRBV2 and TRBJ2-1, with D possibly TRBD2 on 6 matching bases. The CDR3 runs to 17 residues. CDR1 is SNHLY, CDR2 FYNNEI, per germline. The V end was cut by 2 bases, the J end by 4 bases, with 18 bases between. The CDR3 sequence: CASSEIAPGRSYNEQFF. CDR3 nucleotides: TGTGCCAGCAGTGAAATAGCCCCAGGGAGGTCTTACAATGAGCAGTTCTTC.

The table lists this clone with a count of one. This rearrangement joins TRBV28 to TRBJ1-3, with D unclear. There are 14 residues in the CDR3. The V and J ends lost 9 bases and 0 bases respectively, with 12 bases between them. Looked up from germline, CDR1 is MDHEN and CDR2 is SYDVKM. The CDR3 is CASHRVSSGNTIYF. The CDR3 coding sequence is TGTGCCAGTCACAGAGTTAGCTCTGGAAACACCATATATTTT.

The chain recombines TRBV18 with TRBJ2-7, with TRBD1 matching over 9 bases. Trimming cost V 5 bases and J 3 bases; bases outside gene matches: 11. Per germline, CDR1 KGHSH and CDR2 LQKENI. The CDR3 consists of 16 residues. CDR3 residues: CASSRRDRVDFYEQYF. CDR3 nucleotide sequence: TGTGCCAGCTCAAGACGGGACAGGGTGGATTTCTACGAGCAGTACTTC.

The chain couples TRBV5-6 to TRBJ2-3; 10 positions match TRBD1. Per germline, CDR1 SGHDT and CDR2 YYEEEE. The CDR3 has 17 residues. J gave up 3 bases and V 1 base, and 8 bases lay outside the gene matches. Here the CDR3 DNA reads TGTGCCAGCAGCTTGTTAGGGACAGGGGCCCCGACAGATACGCAGTATTTT. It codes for CASSLLGTGAPTDTQYF.

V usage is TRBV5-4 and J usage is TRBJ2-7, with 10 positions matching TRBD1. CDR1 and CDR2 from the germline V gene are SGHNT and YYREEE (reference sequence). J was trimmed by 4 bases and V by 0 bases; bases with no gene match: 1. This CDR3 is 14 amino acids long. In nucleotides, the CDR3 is TGTGCCAGCAGCTTGGAGGACAGGGGGTACGAGCAGTACTTC. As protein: CASSLEDRGYEQYF.